This TCR beta chain was retrieved from a study of cytomegalovirus exposure and HLA in healthy donors. Germline CDR1 and CDR2: SGHTA and FQGNSA. V was pared by 5 bases and J by 4 bases, with 8 bases between. CDR3 length: 12 amino acids. Use of 60 Vbeta and 13 Jbeta primers characterized the PCR. Measured with immunoSEQ multiplex PCR; TCRdb has only the in-frame clones, and not every one. Of 110,000 to 150,000 clones listed, around 9.7% were seen once; the top ten hold roughly 1.9%. The sequencing sample was made of PBMCs. The sequence was collected from a man in his fifties or sixties in good health and CMV-seronegative. The J gene is TRBJ1-2, the V gene TRBV7-2; D is ambiguous. The CDR3 spells CASSPAGYGYTF. The DNA for the CDR3 is TGTGCCAGCAGCCCAGCGGGCTATGGCTACACCTTC.